This entry is about one TCR beta chain. The antigen remains unidentified. Germline V lookup: CDR1 SGHNT, CDR2 YYREEE (reference sequence). CDR3 length equals 17 residues. J was trimmed by 2 bases and V by 3 bases; bases with no gene match: 7. The entry originates in a study of cytomegalovirus exposure and HLA in healthy donors. Some clones are missing from TCRdb's copy, which holds only in-frame ones; the method was immunoSEQ multiplex PCR. The sample yields about 65,000 clones, 94% seen once. General observations from the study: Reportedly, diagnosis of cytomegalovirus status by the classifier showed high specificity and sensitivity. Cytomegalovirus-associated status was assigned to 164 TCR beta chains. According to a subsequent analysis, TCR clusters identified in the first cohort showed a tendency to co-occur across the 110 or so validation repertoires.

The sequenced material came from PBMCs. This clonotype was obtained from a man between 18 and 29 years old in good health and CMV-seropositive. The chain combines TRBV5-4 with TRBJ2-3; 12 nucleotides agree with TRBD2. The CDR3 protein is CASSSRLAGVPTDTQYF. The CDR3 DNA follows: TGTGCCAGCAGCTCCCGACTAGCGGGAGTCCCCACAGATACGCAGTATTTT.